The 21 T cell receptor beta chains listed next were all sequenced from one sample in a study of identical twins. One entry per CDR3 protein, called by TCRdb with MiXCR from the 5' RACE reads. The sample shows approximately 470,000 distinct CDR3 sequences, more than 13% of them seen only once. These data were likewise used in another study, on yellow fever vaccine responses in identical twins.

Material: CD4+ T cells sorted from blood. These receptors originate from a young woman in good health.

At least ten counts were recorded for this clonotype. The CDR3 here is CASSLVTRASLFF. The CDR3 nucleotides are TGTGCCAGCAGCTTAGTTACACGGGCTAGTTTGTTTTTT. V and J are TRBV7-2 and TRBJ1-4; D not certain. There are 13 residues in the CDR3. Per germline, CDR1 SGHTA and CDR2 FQGNSA. The ends were cut back, 1 base at V and 15 bases at J, with 15 bases in the middle.

This clonotype has a handful of counts. This chain connects TRBV27 to TRBJ1-2; D not certain. The V and J ends lost 6 bases and 4 bases respectively, with 18 bases between them. Per the germline V gene, CDR1 is MNHEY and CDR2 is SMNVEV (reference sequence). The CDR3 runs 15 residues. The CDR3 region is CASRALGSESYGYTF. CDR3 nucleotide sequence: TGTGCCAGCAGGGCCCTCGGGTCGGAAAGCTATGGCTACACCTTC.

This clonotype was counted only a few times. The rearrangement links TRBV7-6 to TRBJ1-4; D is unclear. V was trimmed by 5 bases and J by 14 bases, leaving 15 bases between them. Germline CDR1 is SGHVS and CDR2 is FNYEAQ. The CDR3 consists of 12 residues. The CDR3 DNA is TGTGCCAGCAGCCCCGGTGGGCAACACCTGTTTTTT. Translation: CASSPGGQHLFF.

V is TRBV6-1 and J is TRBJ2-4; D might be TRBD2 (6 bases). V lost 0 bases to trimming and J lost 10 bases, with 19 bases between them. From germline, CDR1 is MNHNS and CDR2 SASEGT. The CDR3 is 16 residues long. Written as DNA, the CDR3 is TGTGCCAGCAGTGAAGCGCTTCTAGCCTTAGGAGGGATTCAGTACTTC. This gives the protein CASSEALLALGGIQYF.

The rearrangement joins TRBV6-2 or TRBV6-3 to TRBJ2-6; TRBD1 might be the D (6 bases). The germline V gene encodes CDR1 MNHEY and CDR2 SVGEGT. The V end lost 6 bases, the J end lost 0 bases, and 9 bases lay between the germline ends. The CDR3 consists of 15 residues. CDR3 residues: CASRPTGSGANVLTF. The CDR3 region has the DNA TGTGCCAGCAGACCGACAGGCTCTGGGGCCAACGTCCTGACTTTC.

This sequence joins TRBV11-1 and TRBJ2-1; 7 nucleotides agree with TRBD2. Germline lookup yields CDR1 SGHAT and CDR2 FQDESV (reference sequence). After removal of 3 bases from V and 1 base from J, the junction contained 15 bases not matched to a gene. CDR3 length: 19 amino acids. DNA for the CDR3: TGTGCCAGCAGCTTTACGACATTAAGCGGGACCTCGTCCTACAATGAGCAGTTCTTC. Its translation is CASSFTTLSGTSSYNEQFF.

This clonotype came up many times. The chain employs TRBV29-1 and TRBJ2-7, with TRBD1 matching 9 bases. The V gene end was trimmed by 2 bases and the J gene end by 6 bases; junction bases not matched to a gene: 2. Germline V lookup: CDR1 SQVTM, CDR2 ANQGSEA. The CDR3 totals 12 residues. The CDR3 nucleotides are TGCAGCGTTGAAAAGACAGGGGGCGAGCAGTACTTC. This sequence encodes CSVEKTGGEQYF.

This clonotype was recorded a few times. The rearrangement joins TRBV29-1 to TRBJ2-5; possible D gene TRBD1, 5 bases. The germline CDR1 and CDR2 sequences are SQVTM and ANQGSEA. V gave up 8 bases and J gave up 0 bases, with 10 bases separating them. The CDR3 is 12 amino acids. CDR3 loop: CSSKGHQETQYF. The CDR3 DNA sequence: TGCAGCTCGAAGGGGCACCAAGAGACCCAGTACTTC.

This clonotype was found a few times. This rearrangement joins TRBV6-1 to TRBJ2-7, with TRBD2 matching 10 bases. Germline V gene data show CDR1 as MNHNS and CDR2 as SASEGT. J gave up 4 bases and V 5 bases, and 5 bases lay outside the gene matches. This CDR3 has 14 residues. The chain's CDR3 is CASSRSGGEYEQYF. As DNA, the CDR3 is TGTGCCAGCAGTAGAAGCGGGGGGGAATACGAGCAGTACTTC.

This clonotype was seen only a few times. The chain couples TRBV3-1 to TRBJ1-6; D is uncertain. There are 14 residues in the CDR3. CDR1 LGHDT and CDR2 YNNKEL come from the germline V gene (reference sequence). Trimming stripped 5 bases from V and 13 bases from J, with 18 bases between. CDR3 coding DNA: TGTGCCAGCAGCTACCGGGATAGAGACCTCCCCCTCCACTTT. This gives the protein CASSYRDRDLPLHF.

The chain joins TRBV11-3 to TRBJ2-2, with no clear D. V lost 0 bases, J lost 6 bases, and 8 bases lay in between. The germline V gene encodes CDR1 SGHNT and CDR2 YENEEA. CDR3 length: 14 amino acids. CDR3 DNA: TGTGCCAGCAGCTTAGAAGGGTTGGCCGGGGAGCTGTTTTTT. Translated: CASSLEGLAGELFF. The full variable domain, its missing parts supplied by reference TRBV11-3 and TRBJ2-2, is EAGVVQSPRYKIIEKKQPVAFWCNPISGHNTLYWYLQNLGQGPELLIRYENEEAVDDSQLPKDRFSAERLKGVDSTLKIQPAELGDSAVYLCASSLEGLAGELFFGEGSRLTVL.

The gene calls are TRBV5-1 and TRBJ1-4; 7 bases align to TRBD1. V lost 0 bases and J lost 5; bases outside the gene matches: 1. Looked up from germline, CDR1 is SGHRS and CDR2 is YFSETQ. The CDR3 covers 14 residues. CDR3 bases: TGCGCCAGCAGCTTGGAAGGGGGCAATGAAAAACTGTTTTTT. Translation gives CASSLEGGNEKLFF.

This rearrangement joins TRBV6-5 to TRBJ2-2; D not resolved. Looked up from germline, CDR1 is MNHEY and CDR2 is SVGAGI. The CDR3 length is 14 residues. Trimming removed 2 bases from V and 5 bases from J, with 9 bases in between. CDR3 loop: CASSYDGSTGELFF. The CDR3 DNA follows: TGTGCCAGCAGTTACGATGGGTCGACCGGGGAGCTGTTTTTT.

This clonotype occurred a few times. The chain combines TRBV5-6 with TRBJ2-1; 12 bases line up with TRBD2. V was pared by 4 bases and J by 0 bases, with 14 bases of the junction left unmatched. CDR1 is SGHDT and CDR2 is YYEEEE in the germline V gene. The CDR3 contains 20 residues. DNA for the CDR3: TGTGCCAGCAGCGGGGGACAGGCAGGACTAGCGGGGAGCTCCTACAATGAGCAGTTCTTC. It yields the protein CASSGGQAGLAGSSYNEQFF. The entire variable domain, with the rest obtained from reference TRBV5-6 and TRBJ2-1, is as follows: DAGVTQSPTHLIKTRGQQVTLRCSPKSGHDTVSWYQQALGQGPQFIFQYYEEEERQRGNFPDRFSGHQFPNYSSELNVNALLLGDSALYLCASSGGQAGLAGSSYNEQFFGPGTRLTVL.

This chain joins TRBV5-1 and TRBJ2-7; TRBD2 agrees at 13 bases. The CDR3 has 14 residues. V lost 4 bases, J lost 6 bases, and 4 bases stayed unmatched. CDR1 is SGHRS, CDR2 YFSETQ, per germline. DNA for the CDR3: TGCGCCAGCAGCGGACTAGCGGGAGTAAGCGAGCAGTACTTC. It yields the protein CASSGLAGVSEQYF.

This clonotype came up a few times. The CDR3 DNA reads TGTGCCAGCAGCAACCGTGGAGGTGGCTACGAGCAGTACTTC. This codes for CASSNRGGGYEQYF. This chain uses TRBV7-2 with TRBJ2-7; possible D gene TRBD2, 5 bases. The CDR3 has 14 residues. The germline CDR1 and CDR2 sequences are SGHTA and FQGNSA. Trimming removed 5 bases from V and 3 bases from J, with 14 bases in between.

V usage is TRBV6-2 or TRBV6-3 and J usage is TRBJ2-7; D is undetermined. This CDR3 region has 14 residues. V was trimmed by 2 bases and J by 7 bases, leaving 15 bases between them. Per the germline V gene, CDR1 is MNHEY and CDR2 is SVGEGT. The DNA of the CDR3 is TGTGCCAGCAGTTACCCGTTCCCAGCACGGGAGCAGTACTTC. Amino acids: CASSYPFPAREQYF.

This clonotype was found many times. The V and J genes are TRBV25-1 and TRBJ2-2, with D possibly matching TRBD1 (5 bases). The V end was cut by 0 bases, the J end by 3 bases, with 5 bases between. The CDR3 runs to 14 residues. Germline CDR1 reads MGHDK; CDR2 reads SYGVNS. CDR3 in amino acids: CASSEYRDTGELFF. The CDR3 nucleotides are TGTGCCAGCAGTGAATACAGGGACACCGGGGAGCTGTTTTTT.

Many counts were recorded for this clonotype. The genes are TRBV12-3 or TRBV12-4 and TRBJ2-1; 9 bases agree with TRBD2. The J segment lost 6 bases and the V segment lost 1 base, leaving 4 bases of the junction unmatched. The CDR3 length is 15 residues. The CDR3 nucleotides are TGTGCCAGCAGTTTAGTTAGCGGGAGCTTCAATGAGCAGTTCTTC. This translates into CASSLVSGSFNEQFF.

The sample holds a few counts of this clonotype. The CDR3 region has the DNA TGTGCCAGCAGTCGTGGGACGGACAACACCGGGGAGCTGTTTTTT. It specifies CASSRGTDNTGELFF. V is TRBV7-9 and J is TRBJ2-2; TRBD1 or TRBD2 may be the D gene (5 bases each). CDR3 length equals 15 residues. Trimming stripped 6 bases from V and 2 bases from J, with 13 bases between. Germline V gene lookup returns CDR1 SEHNR and CDR2 FQNEAQ (reference sequence).

This clonotype was counted between two and nine times. This chain uses TRBV18 with TRBJ2-7; perhaps TRBD1 as D (8 bases). The CDR3 totals 14 residues. V lost 4 bases and J lost 3, with 13 bases in between. Germline assignment: CDR1 KGHSH and CDR2 LQKENI. CDR3 nucleotides: TGTGCCAGCTCACTACAGGGGGGGGTCTACGAGCAGTACTTC. Amino acids: CASSLQGGVYEQYF.